The T cell receptor (beta chain) described here comes from a study of blood T cells in healthy people across ages. The wider study: Roughly one uniquely barcoded beta molecule per two T cells was captured. Study findings and constraints: Donor CMV status, an unknown factor, possibly confounded changes in expanded clonotypes. Diversity of TCR beta per million T cells declined in a roughly linear way with age.

This clonotype has only a few counts. Its antigen is currently unknown. For the second PCR, which ran for about 6 to 12 cycles, a sample-barcoded 5' primer and a J-beta primer mix were used. A single record per CDR3 protein comes from TCRdb applying MiXCR to the 5' RACE reads. The sample includes around 690,000 distinct CDR3 sequences, 58% seen only once; the top ten take over 30%. V shed 0 bases and J shed 7 bases, with 12 bases lying between them. The CDR3 contains 15 residues. Germline V lookup: CDR1 MGHRA, CDR2 YSYEKL. Aged roughly 6 to 95, donors were systemically healthy Caucasians from Russia. Sequencing input: blood. The sequence came from a man in his 60s in good health. The V gene is TRBV4-1, the J gene TRBJ1-4; weak D call: TRBD1 (5 bases). The CDR3 reads CASSQEGRDFEKLFF. The CDR3 region has the DNA TGCGCCAGCAGCCAAGAGGGCAGGGACTTTGAAAAACTGTTTTTT.